This T cell receptor beta chain was found in a study of PD-L1 blockade in urothelial cancer. The V gene lost 4 bases and the J gene lost 0 bases, with 11 bases spanning the gap. CDR1 and CDR2 (germline): SGHDT, YYEEEE. The CDR3 extends over 16 amino acids. Profiling relied on immunoSEQ multiplex PCR, and the TCRdb table lists in-frame clones only, not all of them. Of tens of thousands of clones listed, about 83% are singletons. Described time point: pretreatment peripheral blood. Patients were living with locally advanced or metastatic urothelial carcinoma. This sequence originates from a woman aged 55-69 years with urothelial cancer. The chain carries TRBV5-6 and TRBJ1-6; D call uncertain. This material consisted of PBMCs, taken around atezolizumab (anti-PD-L1) treatment. The CDR3 region is CASSGMGSSYNSPLHF. CDR3 DNA sequence: TGTGCCAGCAGCGGAATGGGGAGCTCCTATAATTCACCCCTCCACTTT.